Each of the 8 T cell receptor beta chains below was sequenced from the same sample in a study of chemoradiotherapy in HPV16-positive cancers. TCRdb's table, derived via immunoSEQ multiplex PCR, lists solely in-frame clones and lacks some. The sample lists fewer than 40,000 clones; around three quarters were seen once. The sample here was blood, taken from a patient who underwent chemoradiotherapy. The receptors were gathered from a human donor with HPV-associated anogenital cancer.

V is TRBV4-1 and J is TRBJ2-2; a weak D match, TRBD1 (5 bases). The germline CDR1 and CDR2 sequences are MGHRA and YSYEKL. Trimming took 2 bases from V and 0 from J, leaving 13 bases between them. There are 17 residues in the CDR3. CDR3 protein: CASSQLIAGTNTGELFF. The CDR3 DNA follows: TGCGCCAGCAGCCAATTGATAGCAGGGACGAACACCGGGGAGCTGTTTTTT.

By proportion, this clone is medium-sized. V is TRBV7-9 and J is TRBJ2-3, with 11 bases matching TRBD2. The V gene end was trimmed by 5 bases and the J gene end by 5 bases; junction bases not matched to a gene: 6. The V gene's germline CDR1 is SEHNR and CDR2 FQNEAQ (reference sequence). This CDR3 is built from 15 residues. Here the CDR3 reads CASSRLAGILDTQYF. As DNA, the CDR3 is TGTGCCAGCAGCCGACTAGCGGGGATCTTAGATACGCAGTATTTT. The variable domain in full, completed from reference TRBV7-9 and TRBJ2-3, reads DTGVSQNPRHKITKRGQNVTFRCDPISEHNRLYWYRQTLGQGPEFLTYFQNEAQLEKSRLLSDRFSAERPKGSFSTLEIQRTEQGDSAMYLCASSRLAGILDTQYFGPGTRLTVL.

The V and J genes are TRBV7-9 and TRBJ1-5; D perhaps matches TRBD1 (5 bases). V lost 5 bases to trimming and J lost 6 bases, with 11 bases between them. CDR3 size: 13 residues. CDR1 SEHNR and CDR2 FQNEAQ come from the germline V gene (reference sequence). The CDR3 DNA reads as TGTGCCAGCAGCCCCCCGGGGGGTCAGCCCCAGCATTTT. Amino acids: CASSPPGGQPQHF.

The chain employs TRBV10-3 and TRBJ1-1, with 7 bases identical to TRBD1. V shed 1 base, J shed 1 base, and the junction held 6 bases outside the gene matches. The CDR3 runs 16 residues. Per germline, CDR1 ENHRY and CDR2 SYGVKD. The CDR3 spells CAISELRTGPNTEAFF. Here the CDR3 DNA reads TGTGCCATCAGTGAGTTACGGACAGGCCCGAACACTGAAGCTTTCTTT.

The chain links TRBV9 to TRBJ1-6; D not resolved. The V end was cut by 6 bases, the J end by 0 bases, with 7 bases between. Germline V gene sequence: CDR1 SGDLS, CDR2 YYNGEE. CDR3 length: 14 residues. CDR3 DNA: TGTGCCAGCACACCAGACTCCTATAATTCACCCCTCCACTTT. It is translated as CASTPDSYNSPLHF. The whole variable domain, filled in from reference TRBV9 and TRBJ1-6, reads DSGVTQTPKHLITATGQRVTLRCSPRSGDLSVYWYQQSLDQGLQFLIQYYNGEERAKGNILERFSAQQFPDLHSELNLSSLELGDSALYFCASTPDSYNSPLHFGNGTRLTVT.

V and J are TRBV7-3 and TRBJ1-1; D ambiguous. Germline CDR1 and CDR2: SGHTA and FQGTGA. The CDR3 covers 14 residues. V shed 0 bases and J shed 8 bases, with 13 bases lying between them. Here the CDR3 reads CASSLTPGLSEAFF. CDR3 nucleotides: TGTGCCAGCAGCTTAACGCCGGGTTTGTCAGAAGCTTTCTTT. Variable domain in full (rest from reference TRBV7-3 and TRBJ1-1): GAGVSQTPSNKVTEKGKYVELRCDPISGHTALYWYRQSLGQGPEFLIYFQGTGAADDSGLPNDRFFAVRPEGSVSTLKIQRTERGDSAVYLCASSLTPGLSEAFFGQGTRLTVV.

The V and J genes are TRBV11-2 and TRBJ2-3; 7 bases fit TRBD2. Looked up from germline, CDR1 is SGHAT and CDR2 is FQNNGV. The CDR3 contains 15 residues. V lost 5 bases, J lost 0 bases, and 5 bases stayed unmatched. The CDR3 is CASSGRDYSTDTQYF. CDR3 DNA sequence: TGTGCCAGCAGCGGCCGGGACTATAGCACAGATACGCAGTATTTT.

The chain is built from TRBV4-1 and TRBJ2-7; possibly TRBD2 for D (6 bases). V was pared by 1 base and J by 3 bases, with 13 bases between. The CDR3 runs to 15 residues. Germline V gene data show CDR1 as MGHRA and CDR2 as YSYEKL. In nucleotides, the CDR3 is TGCGCCAGCAGCCAAGGGGCCGGGAGAAACTACGAGCAGTACTTC. This codes for CASSQGAGRNYEQYF.